This T cell receptor (beta chain) stems from a study of T cell clusters in autoimmune cytopenias. Points on this clonotype: Its antigen is undetermined.

Approximately 36,000 genome equivalents of blood DNA were amplified for TRB. Points from the study as a whole: Healthy donors had approximately 3.1-fold more exclusive TRB clusters than active autoimmune hepatitis patients. Clustering suggested that physiological T cell clusters were missing in primary autoimmune cytopenia patients. TRB repertoire shifts in secondary cytopenia and chronic lymphocytic leukemia mostly reflected lymphoma, not autoimmunity. The T cell clusters came from computational analysis alone and lack functional validation.

Germline CDR1 is ENHRY and CDR2 is SYGVKD. This CDR3 region has 16 residues. Multiplex touch-down PCR amplified TRB using TRB-A and TRB-B pools in one tube. After re-calling the multiplex PCR reads, TCRdb lists one entry per CDR3 protein, DNA absent. Its listing shows over 10,000 distinct CDR3 sequences. The origin of this receptor is a human donor with an autoimmune cytopenia or autoimmune hepatitis (not recorded which). This chain uses TRBV10-3 with TRBJ2-3; TCRdb's D call, TRBD2, is unchecked because there is no DNA. Sequencing was done on a sample of peripheral blood. This CDR3 is CAISESSGALTDTQYF.